Listed here are 17 T cell receptor beta chains from one sample, sequenced in a study of a mutant IDH1 vaccine in newly diagnosed glioma. The repertoire was sequenced with immunoSEQ multiplex PCR; TCRdb's copy has only in-frame clones and lacks some. The repertoire has fewer than 45,000 clones, roughly 82% of them found once; the top ten carry 18%. No antigens are known for them. The time point is: week 47, end of study. In the vaccine, a single dose held 300 ug of the mutant IDH1 20-mer peptide, along with topical imiquimod. The sample was PBMCs, taken from a glioma patient whose treatment included an IDH1 peptide vaccine. These receptors were taken from a man aged 18 to 30 with glioma. Some clones in this sample may be carry-over from other donors' samples.

The CDR3 DNA follows: TGTGCCAGCAAACGTAACACCGGGGAGCTGTTTTTT. Translated, it gives CASKRNTGELFF. The J gene is TRBJ2-2, the V gene TRBV6-6, with D unclear. Germline lookup yields CDR1 MNHNY and CDR2 SVGAGI (reference sequence). With 7 bases removed from V and 2 bases from J, the gap between germline ends came to 5 bases. The CDR3 contains 12 residues.

This chain connects TRBV5-4 to TRBJ1-2; no reliable D call. The CDR3 sequence is 12 residues long. Germline V gene sequence: CDR1 SGHNT, CDR2 YYREEE (reference sequence). Trimming shortened V by 6 bases and J by 4 bases, and 10 bases separated the two germline ends. The CDR3 DNA reads as TGTGCCAGCATCAACGCGGGCTATGGCTACACCTTC. This encodes CASINAGYGYTF.

The chain couples TRBV9 to TRBJ1-3; a weak D match, TRBD1 (5 bases). The germline V gene encodes CDR1 SGDLS and CDR2 YYNGEE. CDR3 length: 19 residues. Trimming took off 4 bases at V and 0 bases at J, with 23 bases between the two ends. The CDR3 bases are TGTGCCAGCAGCTACTCCTTAAGCCCGTGGGGCTTCTCTGGAAACACCATATATTTT. Protein sequence: CASSYSLSPWGFSGNTIYF. The whole variable domain, filled in from reference TRBV9 and TRBJ1-3, reads DSGVTQTPKHLITATGQRVTLRCSPRSGDLSVYWYQQSLDQGLQFLIQYYNGEERAKGNILERFSAQQFPDLHSELNLSSLELGDSALYFCASSYSLSPWGFSGNTIYFGEGSWLTVV.

The CDR3 nucleotides read TGTGCCAGCAGCTCGTCGCGGATGGGGAACACTGAAGCTTTCTTT. This translates into CASSSSRMGNTEAFF. The rearrangement links TRBV5-5 to TRBJ1-1; D gene ambiguous. Germline CDR1 is SGHKS and CDR2 is YYEKEE (reference sequence). V lost 3 bases and J lost 1, with 13 bases in between. This CDR3 is 15 amino acids long.

V gene TRBV4-2 combines with J gene TRBJ1-2; no firm D call. V shed 0 bases and J shed 5 bases, with 7 bases lying between them. Germline V gene sequence: CDR1 LGHNA, CDR2 YNFKEQ. CDR3 length equals 13 residues. CDR3 coding DNA: TGTGCCAGCAGCCAAGATGAGTGGTATGGCTACACCTTC. Translating gives CASSQDEWYGYTF.

Only a few counts were recorded for this clone. The genes are TRBV7-6 and TRBJ1-5; 7 nucleotides line up with TRBD1. V was pared by 5 bases and J by 4 bases, with 5 bases of the junction left unmatched. CDR3 length: 14 amino acids. The germline V gene encodes CDR1 SGHVS and CDR2 FNYEAQ. The CDR3 coding sequence is TGTGCCAGCAGCCGACAGGGCCCGAATCAGCCCCAGCATTTT. Protein: CASSRQGPNQPQHF.

The genes are TRBV2 and TRBJ1-6, with D perhaps TRBD1 (5 bases). Germline V gene lookup returns CDR1 SNHLY and CDR2 FYNNEI. V lost 4 bases, J lost 8 bases, and 9 bases lay in between. The CDR3 is 13 amino acids. In DNA form, the CDR3 reads TGTGCCAGCAGTGGTGGGGGTTATTCACCCCTCCACTTT. Encoded protein: CASSGGGYSPLHF.

CDR3 region: CASSPGAGLPTEAFF. In nucleotides, the CDR3 is TGTGCCAGCTCACCAGGGGCAGGGCTCCCCACTGAAGCTTTCTTT. The rearrangement joins TRBV18 to TRBJ1-1, with D possibly matching TRBD1 (5 bases). The CDR3 runs 15 residues. With 2 bases removed from V and 4 bases from J, the gap between germline ends came to 14 bases. Germline-derived CDR1 and CDR2 are KGHSH and LQKENI. The whole variable domain, remainder taken from reference TRBV18 and TRBJ1-1, is NAGVMQNPRHLVRRRGQEARLRCSPMKGHSHVYWYRQLPEEGLKFMVYLQKENIIDESGMPKERFSAEFPKEGPSILRIQQVVRGDSAAYFCASSPGAGLPTEAFFGQGTRLTVV.

For the CDR3, the DNA is TGTGCCAGCTCACCGTCCGGGGAAGGGCAGCCCCAGCATTTT. It translates to CASSPSGEGQPQHF. This chain uses TRBV18 with TRBJ1-5; no firm D call. CDR3 length equals 14 residues. Germline V gene sequence: CDR1 KGHSH, CDR2 LQKENI. Deletions cut 3 bases from V and 7 bases from J, with 13 bases between.

This chain links TRBV7-2 with TRBJ2-2; D ambiguous. The germline gives CDR1 SGHTA, CDR2 FQGNSA. The CDR3 is 15 amino acids. V lost 1 base and J lost 4, with 10 bases in between. In nucleotides, the CDR3 is TGTGCCAGCAGCTTAGTTATTAGTGCCACCGGGGAGCTGTTTTTT. It codes for CASSLVISATGELFF.

The chain couples TRBV2 to TRBJ1-4; D remains unclear. The CDR3 covers 16 residues. CDR1 is SNHLY, CDR2 FYNNEI, per germline. The V end lost 3 bases, the J end lost 3 bases, and 14 bases lay between the germline ends. The CDR3 spells CASSEAGKRSNEKLFF. In DNA, the CDR3 is TGTGCCAGCAGTGAGGCGGGGAAACGGTCTAATGAAAAACTGTTTTTT.

This clone was found once. The chain carries TRBV5-1 and TRBJ1-2; possibly TRBD1 for D (5 bases). V lost 2 bases and J lost 0, with 14 bases in between. Germline V CDR1 and CDR2: SGHRS, YFSETQ. The CDR3 has 16 residues. The CDR3 region is CASSFGAARANYGYTF. Here the CDR3 DNA reads TGCGCCAGCAGCTTCGGGGCCGCCAGAGCTAACTATGGCTACACCTTC.

The rearrangement links TRBV28 to TRBJ1-1; D is unclear. V lost 5 bases and J 4 bases, leaving 14 bases between the germline ends. This CDR3 region has 14 residues. Per the germline V gene, CDR1 is MDHEN and CDR2 is SYDVKM. In DNA form, the CDR3 reads TGTGCCAGCAGTCCACGACACCGGGGCACTGAAGCTTTCTTT. Amino acid sequence: CASSPRHRGTEAFF.

This rearrangement joins TRBV6-6 to TRBJ2-5, with 7 bases lining up with TRBD1. V shed 5 bases and J 5 bases; nucleotides not matched to a gene: 8. CDR3 size: 14 residues. Germline V gene data show CDR1 as MNHNY and CDR2 as SVGAGI (reference sequence). For the CDR3, the DNA is TGTGCCAGCAGTCGACAGGGAAATCGGGAGACCCAGTACTTC. This translates into CASSRQGNRETQYF.

The rearrangement links TRBV13 to TRBJ2-2; 7 bases map to TRBD1. The CDR3 length is 16 residues. V lost 1 base and J lost 2; bases outside the gene matches: 4. CDR1 and CDR2 (germline): PRHDT, FYEKMQ (reference sequence). In DNA, the CDR3 is TGTGCCAGCAGCTTAGAAGGGGGCGTAAACACCGGGGAGCTGTTTTTT. Protein sequence: CASSLEGGVNTGELFF.

The V gene is TRBV7-9, the J gene TRBJ2-7; D is ambiguous. Germline-derived CDR1 and CDR2 are SEHNR and FQNEAQ (reference sequence). The CDR3 has 13 amino acids. V dropped 1 base and J dropped 3 bases, with 7 bases sitting between them. The CDR3 DNA reads TGTGCCAGCAGCTTAGAGGAGTACTACGAGCAGTACTTC. This translates into CASSLEEYYEQYF.

The J gene is TRBJ1-1, the V gene TRBV25-1; maybe TRBD1 (5 bases). The V end lost 2 bases, the J end lost 4 bases, and 11 bases lay between the germline ends. CDR1 and CDR2 (germline): MGHDK, SYGVNS. The CDR3 loop spans 14 amino acids. DNA of the CDR3: TGTGCCAGCAGTGAAGCCAGGGTGGGCACTGAAGCTTTCTTT. It yields the protein CASSEARVGTEAFF.